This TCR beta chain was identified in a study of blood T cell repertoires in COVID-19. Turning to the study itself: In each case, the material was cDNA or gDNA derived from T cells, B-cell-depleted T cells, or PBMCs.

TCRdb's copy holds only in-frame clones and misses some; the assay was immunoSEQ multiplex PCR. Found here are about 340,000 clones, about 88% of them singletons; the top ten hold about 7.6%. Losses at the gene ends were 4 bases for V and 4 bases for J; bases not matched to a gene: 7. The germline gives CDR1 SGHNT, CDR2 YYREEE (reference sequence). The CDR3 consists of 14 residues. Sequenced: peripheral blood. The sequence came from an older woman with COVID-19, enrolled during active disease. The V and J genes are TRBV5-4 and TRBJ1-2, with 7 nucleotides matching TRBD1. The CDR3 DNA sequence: TGTGCCAGCAGCGGAGGGGACAGCTCCTATGGCTACACCTTC. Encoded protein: CASSGGDSSYGYTF. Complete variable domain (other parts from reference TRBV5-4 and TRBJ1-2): ETGVTQSPTHLIKTRGQQVTLRCSSQSGHNTVSWYQQALGQGPQFIFQYYREEENGRGNFPPRFSGLQFPNYSSELNVNALELDDSALYLCASSGGDSSYGYTFGSGTRLTVV.